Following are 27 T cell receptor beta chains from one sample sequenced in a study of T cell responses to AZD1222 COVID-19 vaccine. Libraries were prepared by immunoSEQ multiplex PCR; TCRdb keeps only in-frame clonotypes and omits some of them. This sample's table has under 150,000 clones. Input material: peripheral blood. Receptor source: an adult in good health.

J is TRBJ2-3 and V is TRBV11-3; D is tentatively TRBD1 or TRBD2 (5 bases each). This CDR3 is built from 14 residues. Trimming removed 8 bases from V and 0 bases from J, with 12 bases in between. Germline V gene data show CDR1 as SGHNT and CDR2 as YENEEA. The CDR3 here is CASPRGESTDTQYF. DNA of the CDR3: TGTGCCAGCCCCCGGGGCGAGAGCACAGATACGCAGTATTTT.

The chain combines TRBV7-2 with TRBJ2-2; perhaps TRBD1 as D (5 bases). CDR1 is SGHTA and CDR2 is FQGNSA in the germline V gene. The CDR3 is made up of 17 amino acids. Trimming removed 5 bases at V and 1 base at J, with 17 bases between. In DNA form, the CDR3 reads TGTGCCAGCAGCCCCCTTCCTCAAAGGGGGAACACCGGGGAGCTGTTTTTT. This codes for CASSPLPQRGNTGELFF.

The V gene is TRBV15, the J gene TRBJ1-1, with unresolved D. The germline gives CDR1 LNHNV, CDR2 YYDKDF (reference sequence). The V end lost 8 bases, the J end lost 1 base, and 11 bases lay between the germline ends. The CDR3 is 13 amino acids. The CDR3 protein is CATGGHTNTEAFF. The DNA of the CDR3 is TGTGCCACCGGCGGGCATACGAACACTGAAGCTTTCTTT.

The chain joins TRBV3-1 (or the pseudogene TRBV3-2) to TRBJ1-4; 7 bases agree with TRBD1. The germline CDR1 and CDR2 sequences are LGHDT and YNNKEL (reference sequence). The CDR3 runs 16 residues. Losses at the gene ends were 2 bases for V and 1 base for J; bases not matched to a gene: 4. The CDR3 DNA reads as TGTGCCAGCAGCCAATCCTACAGGGGAACTAATGAAAAACTGTTTTTT. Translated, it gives CASSQSYRGTNEKLFF.

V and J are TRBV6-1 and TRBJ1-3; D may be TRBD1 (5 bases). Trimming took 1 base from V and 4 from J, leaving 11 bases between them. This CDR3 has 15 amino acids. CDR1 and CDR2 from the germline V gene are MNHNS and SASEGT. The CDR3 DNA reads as TGTGCCAGCAGTGAAGGGGACTTCTGGGGAAACACCATATATTTT. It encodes CASSEGDFWGNTIYF.

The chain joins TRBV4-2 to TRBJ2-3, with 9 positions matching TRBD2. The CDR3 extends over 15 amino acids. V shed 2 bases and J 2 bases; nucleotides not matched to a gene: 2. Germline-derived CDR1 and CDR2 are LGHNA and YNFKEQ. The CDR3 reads CASSQSSGDTDTQYF. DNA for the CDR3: TGTGCCAGCAGCCAATCTAGCGGGGACACAGATACGCAGTATTTT.

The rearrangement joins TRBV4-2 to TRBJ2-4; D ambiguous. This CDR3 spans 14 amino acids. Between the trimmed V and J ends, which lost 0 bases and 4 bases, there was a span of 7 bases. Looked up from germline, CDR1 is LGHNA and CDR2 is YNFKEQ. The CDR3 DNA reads TGTGCCAGCAGCCAAGAGGCATCTAAAAACATTCAGTACTTC. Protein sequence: CASSQEASKNIQYF.

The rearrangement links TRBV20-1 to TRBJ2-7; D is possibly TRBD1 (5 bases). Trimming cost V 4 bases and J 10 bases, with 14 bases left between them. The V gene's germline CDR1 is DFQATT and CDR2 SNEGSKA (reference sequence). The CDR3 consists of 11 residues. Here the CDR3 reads CSATLQGLQYF. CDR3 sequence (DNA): TGCAGTGCTACCCTGCAGGGTCTACAGTACTTC.

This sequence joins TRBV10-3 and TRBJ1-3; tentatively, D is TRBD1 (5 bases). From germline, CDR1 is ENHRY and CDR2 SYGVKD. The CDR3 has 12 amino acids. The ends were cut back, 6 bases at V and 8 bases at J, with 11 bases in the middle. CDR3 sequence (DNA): TGTGCCATCAGGGGGACTTTGGACACCATATATTTT. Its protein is CAIRGTLDTIYF.

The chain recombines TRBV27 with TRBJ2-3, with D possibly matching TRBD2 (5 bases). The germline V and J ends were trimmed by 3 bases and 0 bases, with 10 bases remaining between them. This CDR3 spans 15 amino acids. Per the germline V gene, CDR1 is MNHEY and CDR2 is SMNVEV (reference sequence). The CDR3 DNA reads TGTGCCAGCAGTTTCAAGCGGCTTAGCACAGATACGCAGTATTTT. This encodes CASSFKRLSTDTQYF.

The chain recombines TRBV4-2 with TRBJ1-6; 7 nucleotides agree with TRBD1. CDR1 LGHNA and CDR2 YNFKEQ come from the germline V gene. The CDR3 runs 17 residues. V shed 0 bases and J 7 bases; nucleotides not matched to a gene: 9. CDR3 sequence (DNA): TGTGCCAGCAGCCAAGAGTTGGCAGGGGGGTACAATTCACCCCTCCACTTT. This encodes CASSQELAGGYNSPLHF.

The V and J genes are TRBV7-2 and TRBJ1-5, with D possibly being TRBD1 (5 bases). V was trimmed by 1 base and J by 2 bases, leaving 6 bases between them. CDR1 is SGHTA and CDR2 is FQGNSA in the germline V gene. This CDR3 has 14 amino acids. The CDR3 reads CASSLEGGNQPQHF. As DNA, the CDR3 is TGTGCCAGCAGCTTAGAAGGGGGCAATCAGCCCCAGCATTTT.

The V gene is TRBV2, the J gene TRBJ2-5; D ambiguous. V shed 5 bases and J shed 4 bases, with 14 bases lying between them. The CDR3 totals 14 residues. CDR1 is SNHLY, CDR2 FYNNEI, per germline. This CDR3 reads CASSHFTERETQYF. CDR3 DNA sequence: TGTGCCAGCAGTCACTTCACCGAACGAGAGACCCAGTACTTC.

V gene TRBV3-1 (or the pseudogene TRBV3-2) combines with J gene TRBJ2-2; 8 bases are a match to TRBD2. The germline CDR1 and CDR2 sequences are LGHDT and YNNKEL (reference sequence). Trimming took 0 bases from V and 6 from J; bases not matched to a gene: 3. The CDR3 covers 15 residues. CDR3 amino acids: CASSQDFGGAGELFF. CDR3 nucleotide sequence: TGTGCCAGCAGCCAAGATTTCGGGGGGGCCGGGGAGCTGTTTTTT.

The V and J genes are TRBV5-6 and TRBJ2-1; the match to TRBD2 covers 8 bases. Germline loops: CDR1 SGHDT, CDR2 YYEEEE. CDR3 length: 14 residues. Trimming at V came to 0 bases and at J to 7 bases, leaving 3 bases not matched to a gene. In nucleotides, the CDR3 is TGTGCCAGCAGCTTGGTCGGGGGGGAAAATGAGCAGTTCTTC. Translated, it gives CASSLVGGENEQFF.

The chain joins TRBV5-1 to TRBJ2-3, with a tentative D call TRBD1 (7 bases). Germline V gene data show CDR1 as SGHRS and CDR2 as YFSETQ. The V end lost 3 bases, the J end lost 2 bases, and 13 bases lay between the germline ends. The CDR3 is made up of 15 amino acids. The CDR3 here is CASSSEGQTTDTQYF. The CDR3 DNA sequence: TGCGCCAGCAGCTCGGAGGGACAGACCACAGATACGCAGTATTTT.

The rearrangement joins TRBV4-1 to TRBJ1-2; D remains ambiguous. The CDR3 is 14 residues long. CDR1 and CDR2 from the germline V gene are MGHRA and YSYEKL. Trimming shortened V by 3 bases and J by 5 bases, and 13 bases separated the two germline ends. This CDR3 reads CASSHPDPSYGYTF. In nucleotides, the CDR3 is TGCGCCAGCAGCCACCCCGACCCCTCATATGGCTACACCTTC.

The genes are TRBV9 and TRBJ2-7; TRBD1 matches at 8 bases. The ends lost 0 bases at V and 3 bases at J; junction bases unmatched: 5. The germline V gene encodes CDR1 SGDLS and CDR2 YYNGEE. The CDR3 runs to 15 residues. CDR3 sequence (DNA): TGTGCCAGCAGCGTAGGTGCAGGGGGCAACTACGAGCAGTACTTC. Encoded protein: CASSVGAGGNYEQYF.

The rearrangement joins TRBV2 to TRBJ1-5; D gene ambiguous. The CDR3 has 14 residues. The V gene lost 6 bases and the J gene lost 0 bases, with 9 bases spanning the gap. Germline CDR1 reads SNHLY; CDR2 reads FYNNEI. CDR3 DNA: TGTGCCAGCAGAGAACACAATAGCAATCAGCCCCAGCATTTT. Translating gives CASREHNSNQPQHF.

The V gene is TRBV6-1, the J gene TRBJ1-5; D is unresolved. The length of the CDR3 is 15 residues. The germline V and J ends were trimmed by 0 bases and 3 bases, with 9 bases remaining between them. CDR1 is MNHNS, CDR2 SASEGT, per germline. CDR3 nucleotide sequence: TGTGCCAGCAGTGAAGCAGCAGGCCTCAATCAGCCCCAGCATTTT. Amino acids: CASSEAAGLNQPQHF.

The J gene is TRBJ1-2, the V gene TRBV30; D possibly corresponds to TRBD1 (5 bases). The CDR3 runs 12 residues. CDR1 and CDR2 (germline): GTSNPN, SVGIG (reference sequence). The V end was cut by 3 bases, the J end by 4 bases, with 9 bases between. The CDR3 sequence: CAWRTASYGYTF. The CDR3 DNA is TGTGCCTGGAGGACAGCTTCCTATGGCTACACCTTC.

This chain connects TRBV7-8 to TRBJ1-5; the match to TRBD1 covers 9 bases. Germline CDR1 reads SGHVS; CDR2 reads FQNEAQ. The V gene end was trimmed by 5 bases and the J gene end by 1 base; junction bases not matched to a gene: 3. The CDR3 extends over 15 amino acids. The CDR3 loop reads CASSPGTGSNQPQHF. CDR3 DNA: TGTGCCAGCAGCCCAGGGACAGGGAGCAATCAGCCCCAGCATTTT. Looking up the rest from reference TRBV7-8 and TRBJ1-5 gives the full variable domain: GAGVSQSPRYKVAKRGQDVALRCDPISGHVSLFWYQQALGQGPEFLTYFQNEAQLDKSGLPSDRFFAERPEGSVSTLKIQRTQQEDSAVYLCASSPGTGSNQPQHFGDGTRLSIL.

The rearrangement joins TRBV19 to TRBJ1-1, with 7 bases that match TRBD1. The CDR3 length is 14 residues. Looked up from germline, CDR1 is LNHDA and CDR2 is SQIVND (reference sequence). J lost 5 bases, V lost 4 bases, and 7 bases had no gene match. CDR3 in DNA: TGTGCCAGTAGTACGACAGGGCCCTCGACTGAAGCTTTCTTT. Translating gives CASSTTGPSTEAFF.

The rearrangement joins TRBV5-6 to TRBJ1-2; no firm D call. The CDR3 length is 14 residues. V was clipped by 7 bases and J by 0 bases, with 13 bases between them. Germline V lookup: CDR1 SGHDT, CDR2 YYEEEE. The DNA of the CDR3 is TGTGCCAGCCGAGCGACACAATCTAACTATGGCTACACCTTC. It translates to CASRATQSNYGYTF.

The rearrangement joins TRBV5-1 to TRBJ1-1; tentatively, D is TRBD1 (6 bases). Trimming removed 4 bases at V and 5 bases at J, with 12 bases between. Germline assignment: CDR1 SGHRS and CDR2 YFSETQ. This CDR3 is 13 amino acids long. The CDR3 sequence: CASSPGDSTEAFF. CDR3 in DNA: TGCGCCAGCAGCCCAGGGGATTCGACTGAAGCTTTCTTT. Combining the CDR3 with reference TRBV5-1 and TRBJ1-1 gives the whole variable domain KAGVTQTPRYLIKTRGQQVTLSCSPISGHRSVSWYQQTPGQGLQFLFEYFSETQRNKGNFPGRFSGRQFSNSRSEMNVSTLELGDSALYLCASSPGDSTEAFFGQGTRLTVV.

CDR3: CASSQRDSWGGYTF. The DNA for the CDR3 is TGTGCCAGCAGCCAACGGGACAGCTGGGGAGGCTACACCTTC. J is TRBJ1-2 and V is TRBV14; 7 nucleotides match TRBD1. V lost 2 bases and J lost 8; bases outside the gene matches: 8. The CDR3 has 14 amino acids. CDR1 is SGHDN, CDR2 FVKESK, per germline.

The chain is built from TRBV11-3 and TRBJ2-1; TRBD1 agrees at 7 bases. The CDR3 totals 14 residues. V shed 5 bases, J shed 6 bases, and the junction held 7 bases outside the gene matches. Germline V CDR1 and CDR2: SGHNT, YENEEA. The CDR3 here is CASSRDSSINEQFF. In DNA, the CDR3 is TGTGCCAGCAGCCGGGACAGCAGCATCAATGAGCAGTTCTTC.